The 8 T cell receptor beta chains listed next were all sequenced from one sample in a study of cytomegalovirus exposure and HLA in healthy donors. PCR involved 60 Vbeta and 13 Jbeta primers. Sequenced by immunoSEQ multiplex PCR; TCRdb stores in-frame clones only, minus some. The repertoire consists of 250,000 to 300,000 clones, with 80% to 95% occurring once and the leading ten covering less than 2%. The material sequenced was PBMCs. The receptor source for this set is a girl aged 2 to 10 in good health and CMV-seronegative.

In this sample, this clone turned up once. The J gene is TRBJ1-1, the V gene TRBV6-1, with a possible D match to TRBD1 (5 bases). The CDR3 is made up of 13 amino acids. Per the germline V gene, CDR1 is MNHNS and CDR2 is SASEGT. Trimming removed 7 bases from V and 2 bases from J, with 11 bases in between. CDR3 sequence: CASTAQGNTEAFF. The CDR3 DNA reads TGTGCCAGCACTGCCCAGGGTAACACTGAAGCTTTCTTT.

The chain employs TRBV2 and TRBJ2-7; 8 positions match TRBD2. CDR3 length: 14 residues. The J segment lost 7 bases and the V segment lost 6 bases, leaving 11 bases of the junction unmatched. Germline V gene lookup returns CDR1 SNHLY and CDR2 FYNNEI. The CDR3: CASRVTSDQREQYF. Written as DNA, the CDR3 is TGTGCCAGCAGGGTGACTAGCGACCAGAGGGAGCAGTACTTC.

This clone was recorded once. CDR3 in DNA: TGCGCCAGCAGCCCCTCGGGGGGCCAACCCGTTAACTATGGCTACACCTTC. Amino acids: CASSPSGGQPVNYGYTF. The chain uses TRBV5-1 and TRBJ1-2, with a possible D match to TRBD1 (6 bases). The CDR3 runs to 17 residues. Per germline, CDR1 SGHRS and CDR2 YFSETQ. The germline V and J ends were trimmed by 4 bases and 1 base, with 20 bases remaining between them.

CDR3 bases: TGTGCCAGCAGCTCTAGCGGGAGGGCTGGCACAGATACGCAGTATTTT. Its protein product is CASSSSGRAGTDTQYF. The chain uses TRBV5-4 and TRBJ2-3, with TRBD2 matching over 12 bases. This CDR3 has 16 amino acids. V was clipped by 3 bases and J by 1 base; unmatched bases: 3. Germline V gene data show CDR1 as SGHNT and CDR2 as YYREEE (reference sequence).

The chain is built from TRBV5-4 and TRBJ2-7; the match to TRBD1 covers 9 bases. Per germline, CDR1 SGHNT and CDR2 YYREEE (reference sequence). This CDR3 is built from 17 residues. V shed 0 bases and J 4 bases; nucleotides not matched to a gene: 11. The CDR3 region is CASSLGGFRDRAYEQYF. CDR3 sequence (DNA): TGTGCCAGCAGCTTGGGAGGGTTTAGGGACAGGGCTTACGAGCAGTACTTC. The full variable domain, completed using reference TRBV5-4 and TRBJ2-7, is ETGVTQSPTHLIKTRGQQVTLRCSSQSGHNTVSWYQQALGQGPQFIFQYYREEENGRGNFPPRFSGLQFPNYSSELNVNALELDDSALYLCASSLGGFRDRAYEQYFGPGTRLTVT.

This CDR3 is CASSYTGDGTEAFF. The CDR3 DNA sequence: TGTGCCAGCAGTTACACAGGTGACGGCACTGAAGCTTTCTTT. V and J are TRBV6-5 and TRBJ1-1; weak D call: TRBD1 (5 bases). V dropped 2 bases and J dropped 4 bases, with 11 bases sitting between them. Germline V gene lookup returns CDR1 MNHEY and CDR2 SVGAGI. The CDR3 contains 14 residues.

This clone showed up just a few times. V gene TRBV5-1 combines with J gene TRBJ2-3; perhaps TRBD2 as D (6 bases). Trimming took 0 bases from V and 3 from J, leaving 11 bases between them. CDR1 and CDR2 from the germline V gene are SGHRS and YFSETQ. This CDR3 has 15 residues. The CDR3 loop is CASSLGRERTDTQYF. The CDR3 DNA sequence: TGCGCCAGCAGCTTGGGACGGGAGCGAACAGATACGCAGTATTTT.

The rearrangement uses TRBV19 and TRBJ2-7; 12 nucleotides align to TRBD2. This CDR3 contains 15 residues. Losses at the gene ends were 5 bases for V and 6 bases for J; bases not matched to a gene: 8. CDR1 is LNHDA and CDR2 is SQIVND in the germline V gene (reference sequence). Here the CDR3 reads CASSLRLAGAGEQYF. The CDR3 bases are TGTGCCAGTAGTCTCAGACTAGCGGGAGCGGGCGAGCAGTACTTC.